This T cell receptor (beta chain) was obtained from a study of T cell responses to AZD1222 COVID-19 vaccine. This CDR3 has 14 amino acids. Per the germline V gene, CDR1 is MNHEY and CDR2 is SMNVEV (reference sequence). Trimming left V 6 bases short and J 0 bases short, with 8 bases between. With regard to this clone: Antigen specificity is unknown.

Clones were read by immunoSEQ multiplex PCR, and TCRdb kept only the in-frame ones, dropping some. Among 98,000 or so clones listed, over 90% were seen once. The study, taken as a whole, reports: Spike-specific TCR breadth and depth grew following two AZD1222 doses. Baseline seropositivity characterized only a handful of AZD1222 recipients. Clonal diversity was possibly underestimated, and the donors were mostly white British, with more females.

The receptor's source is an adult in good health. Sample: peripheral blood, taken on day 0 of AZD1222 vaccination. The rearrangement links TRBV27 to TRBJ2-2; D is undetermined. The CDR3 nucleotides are TGTGCCAGCAGCGCCGGGTCGAACACCGGGGAGCTGTTTTTT. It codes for CASSAGSNTGELFF.